This T cell receptor beta chain emerged from a study of cytomegalovirus exposure and HLA in healthy donors. Study-level findings and limits: The study labeled approximately 150 TCR beta chains cytomegalovirus-associated.

While the first cohort had 500 to 700 subjects, the donors belonged to the separate validation cohort of over a hundred subjects. Worth noting for this clone: Its antigen is undetermined.

Here immunoSEQ multiplex PCR was the method, and the copy in TCRdb shows in-frame clones only, minus some. The sample has over 200,000 clones; just over 85% are singletons. CDR1 is LNHNV and CDR2 is YYDKDF in the germline V gene (reference sequence). The CDR3 contains 15 residues. V trimming: 5 bases; J trimming: 6 bases; junction bases outside the gene matches: 9. This clonotype was sampled from a young woman in good health and CMV-seronegative. V and J are TRBV15 and TRBJ2-2; 7 bases align to TRBD1. The source material was PBMCs. CDR3 coding DNA: TGTGCCACCAGCCCCCGACAGGGCGCGGCCGGGGAGCTGTTTTTT. Residues: CATSPRQGAAGELFF.